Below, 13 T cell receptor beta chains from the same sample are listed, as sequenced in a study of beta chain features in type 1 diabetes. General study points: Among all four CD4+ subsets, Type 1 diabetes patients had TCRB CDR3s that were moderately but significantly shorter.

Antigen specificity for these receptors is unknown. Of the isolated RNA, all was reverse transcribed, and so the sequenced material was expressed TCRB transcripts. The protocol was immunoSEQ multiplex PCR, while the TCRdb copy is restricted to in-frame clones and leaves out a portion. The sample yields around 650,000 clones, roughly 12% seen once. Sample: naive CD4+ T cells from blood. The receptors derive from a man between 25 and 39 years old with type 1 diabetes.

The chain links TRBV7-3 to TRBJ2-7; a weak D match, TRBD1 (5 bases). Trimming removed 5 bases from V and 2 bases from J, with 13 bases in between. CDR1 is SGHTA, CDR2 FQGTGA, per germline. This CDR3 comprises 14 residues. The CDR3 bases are TGTGCCAGCAGCCGTGACGACAGAGCCTACGAGCAGTACTTC. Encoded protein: CASSRDDRAYEQYF.

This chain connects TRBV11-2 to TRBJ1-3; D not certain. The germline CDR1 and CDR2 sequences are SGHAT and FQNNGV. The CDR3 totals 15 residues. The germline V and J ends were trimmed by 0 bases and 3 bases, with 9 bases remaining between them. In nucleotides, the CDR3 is TGTGCCAGCAGCTTAGATCGGTCCGGTGGAAACACCATATATTTT. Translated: CASSLDRSGGNTIYF.

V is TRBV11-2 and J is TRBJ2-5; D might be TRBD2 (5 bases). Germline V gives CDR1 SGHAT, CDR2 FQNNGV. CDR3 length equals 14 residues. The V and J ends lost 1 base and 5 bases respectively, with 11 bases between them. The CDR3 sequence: CASSLGPRVETQYF. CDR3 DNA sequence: TGTGCCAGCAGCTTAGGTCCGCGGGTGGAGACCCAGTACTTC. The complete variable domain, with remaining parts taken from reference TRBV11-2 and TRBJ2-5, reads EAGVAQSPRYKIIEKRQSVAFWCNPISGHATLYWYQQILGQGPKLLIQFQNNGVVDDSQLPKDRFSAERLKGVDSTLKIQPAKLEDSAVYLCASSLGPRVETQYFGPGTRLLVL.

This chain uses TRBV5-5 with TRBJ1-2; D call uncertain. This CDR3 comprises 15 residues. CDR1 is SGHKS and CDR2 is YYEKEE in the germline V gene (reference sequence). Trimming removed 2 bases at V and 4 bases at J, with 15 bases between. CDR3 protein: CASSFDQNPSYGYTF. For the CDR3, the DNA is TGTGCCAGCAGCTTCGATCAGAACCCCAGCTATGGCTACACCTTC.

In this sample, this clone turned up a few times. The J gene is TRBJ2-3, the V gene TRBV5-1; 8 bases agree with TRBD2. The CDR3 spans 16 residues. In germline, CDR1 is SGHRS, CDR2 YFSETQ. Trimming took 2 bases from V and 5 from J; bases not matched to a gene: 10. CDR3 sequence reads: CASSFPSSGGGDTQYF. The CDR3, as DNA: TGCGCCAGCAGCTTTCCCTCCAGCGGGGGAGGAGATACGCAGTATTTT. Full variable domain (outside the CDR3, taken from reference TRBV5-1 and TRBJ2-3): KAGVTQTPRYLIKTRGQQVTLSCSPISGHRSVSWYQQTPGQGLQFLFEYFSETQRNKGNFPGRFSGRQFSNSRSEMNVSTLELGDSALYLCASSFPSSGGGDTQYFGPGTRLTVL.

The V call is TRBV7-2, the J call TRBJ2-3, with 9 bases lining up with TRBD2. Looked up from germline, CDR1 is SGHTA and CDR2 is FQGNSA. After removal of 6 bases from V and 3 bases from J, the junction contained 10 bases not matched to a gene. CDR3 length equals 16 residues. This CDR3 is CASRQRPLAGTDTQYF. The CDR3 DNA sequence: TGTGCCAGCAGACAAAGGCCGCTAGCGGGAACAGATACGCAGTATTTT.

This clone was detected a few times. This chain's CDR3 is CASSVAEGPDEQYF. In DNA form, the CDR3 reads TGTGCCAGCAGCGTAGCTGAGGGGCCCGACGAGCAGTACTTC. This chain joins TRBV9 and TRBJ2-7; D assignment may be TRBD1 or TRBD2 (5 bases each). From germline, CDR1 is SGDLS and CDR2 YYNGEE. This CDR3 contains 14 residues. V was shortened by 0 bases and J by 5 bases, with 12 bases between the two germline ends.

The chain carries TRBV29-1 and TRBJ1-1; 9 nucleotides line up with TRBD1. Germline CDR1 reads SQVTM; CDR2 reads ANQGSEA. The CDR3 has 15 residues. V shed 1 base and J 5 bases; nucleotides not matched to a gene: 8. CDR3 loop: CSVEAIGTGYTEAFF. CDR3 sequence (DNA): TGCAGCGTTGAAGCTATCGGGACAGGGTATACTGAAGCTTTCTTT.

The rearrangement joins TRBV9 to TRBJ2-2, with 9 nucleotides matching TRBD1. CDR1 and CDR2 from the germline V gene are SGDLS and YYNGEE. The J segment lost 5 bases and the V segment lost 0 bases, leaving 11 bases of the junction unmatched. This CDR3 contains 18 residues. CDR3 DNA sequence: TGTGCCAGCAGCGTAGCTTCCGGTTGGGACAGGGCAACCGGGGAGCTGTTTTTT. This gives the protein CASSVASGWDRATGELFF. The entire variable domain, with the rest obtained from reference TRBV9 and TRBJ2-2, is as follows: DSGVTQTPKHLITATGQRVTLRCSPRSGDLSVYWYQQSLDQGLQFLIQYYNGEERAKGNILERFSAQQFPDLHSELNLSSLELGDSALYFCASSVASGWDRATGELFFGEGSRLTVL.

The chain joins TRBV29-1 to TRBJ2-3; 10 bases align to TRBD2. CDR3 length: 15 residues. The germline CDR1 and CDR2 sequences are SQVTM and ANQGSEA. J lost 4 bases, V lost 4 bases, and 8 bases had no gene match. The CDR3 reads CSVGGLAGGPDTQYF. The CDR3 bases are TGCAGCGTTGGTGGGTTAGCGGGGGGCCCAGATACGCAGTATTTT.

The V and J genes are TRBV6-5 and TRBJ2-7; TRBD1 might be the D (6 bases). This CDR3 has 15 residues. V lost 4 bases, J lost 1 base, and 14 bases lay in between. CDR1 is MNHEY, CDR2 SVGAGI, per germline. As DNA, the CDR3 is TGTGCCAGCAGTTTATACAGGGTTAATTCCTACGAGCAGTACTTC. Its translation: CASSLYRVNSYEQYF.

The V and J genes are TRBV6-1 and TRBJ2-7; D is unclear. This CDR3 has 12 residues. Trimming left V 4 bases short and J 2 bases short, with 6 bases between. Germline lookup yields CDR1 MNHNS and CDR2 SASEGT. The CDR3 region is CASSGETYEQYF. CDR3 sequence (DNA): TGTGCCAGCAGTGGAGAAACCTACGAGCAGTACTTC.

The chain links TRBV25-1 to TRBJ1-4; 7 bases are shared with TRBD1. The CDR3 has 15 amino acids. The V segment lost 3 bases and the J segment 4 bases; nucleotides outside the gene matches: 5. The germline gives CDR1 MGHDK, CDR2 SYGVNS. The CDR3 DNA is TGTGCCAGCAGTGATAGGGGACAGCGTAATGAAAAACTGTTTTTT. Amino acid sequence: CASSDRGQRNEKLFF.